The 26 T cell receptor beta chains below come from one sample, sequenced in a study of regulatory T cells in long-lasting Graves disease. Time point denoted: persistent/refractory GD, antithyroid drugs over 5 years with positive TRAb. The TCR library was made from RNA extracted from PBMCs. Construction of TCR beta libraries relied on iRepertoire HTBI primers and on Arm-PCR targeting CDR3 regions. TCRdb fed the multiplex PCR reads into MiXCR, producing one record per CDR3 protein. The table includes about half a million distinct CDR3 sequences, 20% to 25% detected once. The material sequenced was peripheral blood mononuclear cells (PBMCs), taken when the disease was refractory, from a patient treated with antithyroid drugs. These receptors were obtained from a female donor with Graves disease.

The CDR3 DNA reads as TGTGCCAGCAGATCGGGCCTATATGGCTACACCTTC. This sequence encodes CASRSGLYGYTF. The chain recombines TRBV11-2 with TRBJ1-2; D gene ambiguous. The CDR3 runs to 12 residues. V was shortened by 6 bases and J by 5 bases, with 10 bases between the two germline ends. Germline CDR1 and CDR2: SGHAT and FQNNGV. Using reference TRBV11-2 and TRBJ1-2 for the parts outside the CDR3, the full variable domain is EAGVAQSPRYKIIEKRQSVAFWCNPISGHATLYWYQQILGQGPKLLIQFQNNGVVDDSQLPKDRFSAERLKGVDSTLKIQPAKLEDSAVYLCASRSGLYGYTFGSGTRLTVV.

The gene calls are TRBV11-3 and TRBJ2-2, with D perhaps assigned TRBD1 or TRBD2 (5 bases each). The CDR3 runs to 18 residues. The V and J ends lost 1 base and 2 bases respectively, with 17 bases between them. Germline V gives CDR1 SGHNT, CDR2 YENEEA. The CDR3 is CASSLGGWGLSNTGELFF. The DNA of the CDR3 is TGTGCCAGCAGCTTAGGGGGGTGGGGGTTGTCCAACACCGGGGAGCTGTTTTTT. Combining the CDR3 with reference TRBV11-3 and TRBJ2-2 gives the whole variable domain EAGVVQSPRYKIIEKKQPVAFWCNPISGHNTLYWYLQNLGQGPELLIRYENEEAVDDSQLPKDRFSAERLKGVDSTLKIQPAELGDSAVYLCASSLGGWGLSNTGELFFGEGSRLTVL.

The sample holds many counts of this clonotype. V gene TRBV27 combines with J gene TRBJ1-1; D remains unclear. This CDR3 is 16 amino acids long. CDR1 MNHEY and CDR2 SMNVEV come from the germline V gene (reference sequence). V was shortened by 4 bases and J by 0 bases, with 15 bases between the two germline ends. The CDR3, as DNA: TGTGCCAGCAGTTCTGCAACAGTTACTATGAACACTGAAGCTTTCTTT. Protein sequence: CASSSATVTMNTEAFF.

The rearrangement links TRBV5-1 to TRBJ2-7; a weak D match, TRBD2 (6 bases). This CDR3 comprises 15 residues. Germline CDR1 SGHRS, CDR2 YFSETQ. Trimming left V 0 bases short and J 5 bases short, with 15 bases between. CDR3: CASSLARGVRNEQYF. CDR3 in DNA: TGCGCCAGCAGCTTGGCCCGCGGGGTTAGGAACGAGCAGTACTTC.

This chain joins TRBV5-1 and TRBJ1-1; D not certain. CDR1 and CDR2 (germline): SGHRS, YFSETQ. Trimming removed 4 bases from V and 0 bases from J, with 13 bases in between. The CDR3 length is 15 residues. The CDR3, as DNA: TGCGCCAGCAGCCAGGACGCCGGGCTGAACACTGAAGCTTTCTTT. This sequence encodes CASSQDAGLNTEAFF. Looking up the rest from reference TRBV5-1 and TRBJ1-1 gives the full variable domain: KAGVTQTPRYLIKTRGQQVTLSCSPISGHRSVSWYQQTPGQGLQFLFEYFSETQRNKGNFPGRFSGRQFSNSRSEMNVSTLELGDSALYLCASSQDAGLNTEAFFGQGTRLTVV.

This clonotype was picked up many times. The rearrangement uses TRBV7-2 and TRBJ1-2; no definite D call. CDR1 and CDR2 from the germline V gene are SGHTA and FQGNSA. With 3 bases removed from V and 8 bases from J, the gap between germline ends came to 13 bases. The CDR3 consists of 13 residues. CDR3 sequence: CASSFSNMGGYTF. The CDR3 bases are TGTGCCAGCAGCTTCAGCAACATGGGGGGCTACACCTTC.

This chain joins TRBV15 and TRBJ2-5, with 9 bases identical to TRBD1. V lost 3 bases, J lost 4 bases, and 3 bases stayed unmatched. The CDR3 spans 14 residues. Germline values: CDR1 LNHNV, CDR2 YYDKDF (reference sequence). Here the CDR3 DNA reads TGTGCCACCAGCAGGGACAGGGGATCAGAGACCCAGTACTTC. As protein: CATSRDRGSETQYF.

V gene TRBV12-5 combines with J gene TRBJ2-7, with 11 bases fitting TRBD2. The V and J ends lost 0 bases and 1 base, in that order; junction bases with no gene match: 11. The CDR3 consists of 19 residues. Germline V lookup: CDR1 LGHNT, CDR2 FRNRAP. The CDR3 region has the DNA TGTGCTAGTGGTTTGGTACTGGGTAGCGGGAGGGTCAGATCCTACGAGCAGTACTTC. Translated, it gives CASGLVLGSGRVRSYEQYF.

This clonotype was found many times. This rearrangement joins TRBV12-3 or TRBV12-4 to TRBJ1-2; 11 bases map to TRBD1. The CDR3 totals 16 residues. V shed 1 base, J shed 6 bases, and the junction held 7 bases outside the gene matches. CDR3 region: CASSLVIGQGADGYTF. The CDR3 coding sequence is TGTGCCAGCAGTTTAGTAATAGGACAGGGGGCTGATGGCTACACCTTC.

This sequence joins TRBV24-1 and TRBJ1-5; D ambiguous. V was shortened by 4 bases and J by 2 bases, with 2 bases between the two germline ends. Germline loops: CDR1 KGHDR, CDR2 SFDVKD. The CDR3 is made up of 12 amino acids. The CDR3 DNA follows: TGTGCCACCAGTGAGGGCAATCAGCCCCAGCATTTT. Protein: CATSEGNQPQHF.

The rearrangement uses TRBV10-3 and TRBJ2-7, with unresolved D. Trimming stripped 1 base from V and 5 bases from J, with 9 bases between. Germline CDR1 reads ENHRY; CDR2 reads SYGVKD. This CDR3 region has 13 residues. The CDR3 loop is CAISELWGNEQYF. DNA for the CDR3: TGTGCCATCAGTGAGTTATGGGGAAACGAGCAGTACTTC.

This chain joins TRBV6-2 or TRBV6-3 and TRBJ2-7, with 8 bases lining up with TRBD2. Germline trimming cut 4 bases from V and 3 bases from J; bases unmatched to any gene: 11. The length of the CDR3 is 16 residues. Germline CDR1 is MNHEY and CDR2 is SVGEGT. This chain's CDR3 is CASSSPPGGRIYEQYF. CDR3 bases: TGTGCCAGCAGTTCCCCACCGGGCGGGAGGATCTACGAGCAGTACTTC.

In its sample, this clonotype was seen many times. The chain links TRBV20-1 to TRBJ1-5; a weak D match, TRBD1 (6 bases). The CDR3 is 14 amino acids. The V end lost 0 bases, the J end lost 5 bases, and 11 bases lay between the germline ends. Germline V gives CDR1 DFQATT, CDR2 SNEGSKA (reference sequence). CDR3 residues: CSARDRDIHQPQHF. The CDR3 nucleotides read TGCAGTGCTAGAGACCGGGACATTCATCAGCCCCAGCATTTT.

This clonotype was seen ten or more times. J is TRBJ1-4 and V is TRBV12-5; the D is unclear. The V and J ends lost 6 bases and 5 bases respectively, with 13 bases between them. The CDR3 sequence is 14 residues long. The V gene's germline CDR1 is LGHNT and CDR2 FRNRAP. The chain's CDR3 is CASGPGRTNEKLFF. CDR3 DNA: TGTGCTAGTGGGCCAGGACGGACGAATGAAAAACTGTTTTTT.

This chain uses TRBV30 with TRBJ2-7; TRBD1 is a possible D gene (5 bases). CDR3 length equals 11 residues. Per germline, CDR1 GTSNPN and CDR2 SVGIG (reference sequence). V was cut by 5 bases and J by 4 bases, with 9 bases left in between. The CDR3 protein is CAWGSGYEQYF. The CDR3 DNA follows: TGTGCCTGGGGGTCAGGGTACGAGCAGTACTTC.

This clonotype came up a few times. CDR3 sequence reads: CASRRQNSGNTIYF. CDR3 DNA: TGTGCCAGTAGACGACAGAACTCTGGAAACACCATATATTTT. The chain links TRBV19 to TRBJ1-3; maybe TRBD1 (5 bases). Per germline, CDR1 LNHDA and CDR2 SQIVND (reference sequence). The germline V and J ends were trimmed by 6 bases and 0 bases, with 9 bases remaining between them. The CDR3 length is 14 residues.

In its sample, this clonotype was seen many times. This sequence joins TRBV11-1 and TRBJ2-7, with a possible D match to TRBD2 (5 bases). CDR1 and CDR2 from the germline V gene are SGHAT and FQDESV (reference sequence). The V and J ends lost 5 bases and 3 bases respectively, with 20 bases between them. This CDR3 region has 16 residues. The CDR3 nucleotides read TGTGCCAGCAGCCTAAAAGGAGAGGGCCCTTACTACGAGCAGTACTTC. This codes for CASSLKGEGPYYEQYF.

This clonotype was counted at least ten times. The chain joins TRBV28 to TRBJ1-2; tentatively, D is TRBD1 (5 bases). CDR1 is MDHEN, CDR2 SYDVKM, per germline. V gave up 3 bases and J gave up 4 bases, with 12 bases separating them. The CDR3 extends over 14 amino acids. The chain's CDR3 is CASSLRQRGYGYTF. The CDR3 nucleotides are TGTGCCAGCAGTTTGAGGCAGAGGGGCTATGGCTACACCTTC.

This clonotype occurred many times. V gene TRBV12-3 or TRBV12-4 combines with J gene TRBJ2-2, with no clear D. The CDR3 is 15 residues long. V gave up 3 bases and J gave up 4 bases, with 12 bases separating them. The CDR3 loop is CASSLVGPSTGELFF. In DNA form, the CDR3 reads TGTGCCAGCAGTTTGGTAGGACCTAGCACCGGGGAGCTGTTTTTT.

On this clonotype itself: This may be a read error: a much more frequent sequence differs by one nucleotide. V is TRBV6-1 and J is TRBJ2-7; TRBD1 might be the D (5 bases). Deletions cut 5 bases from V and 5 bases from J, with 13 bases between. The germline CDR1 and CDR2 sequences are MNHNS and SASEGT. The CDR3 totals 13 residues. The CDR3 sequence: CASSPQGSHEQYF. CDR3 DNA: TGTGCCAGCAGTCCCCAGGGTTCCCACGAGCAGTACTTC.

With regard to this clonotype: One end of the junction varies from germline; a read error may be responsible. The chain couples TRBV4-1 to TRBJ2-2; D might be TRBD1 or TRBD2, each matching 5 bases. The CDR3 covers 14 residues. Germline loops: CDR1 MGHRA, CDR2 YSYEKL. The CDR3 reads CASSQTANTGEPFF. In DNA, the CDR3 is TGCGCCAGCAGCCAGACAGCTAACACCGGGGAGCCGTTTTTT.

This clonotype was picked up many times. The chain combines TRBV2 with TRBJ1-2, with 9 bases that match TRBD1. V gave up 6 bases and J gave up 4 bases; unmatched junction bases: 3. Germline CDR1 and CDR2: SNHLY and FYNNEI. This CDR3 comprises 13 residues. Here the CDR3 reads CASRDRGPYGYTF. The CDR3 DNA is TGTGCCAGCAGGGACAGGGGTCCCTATGGCTACACCTTC.

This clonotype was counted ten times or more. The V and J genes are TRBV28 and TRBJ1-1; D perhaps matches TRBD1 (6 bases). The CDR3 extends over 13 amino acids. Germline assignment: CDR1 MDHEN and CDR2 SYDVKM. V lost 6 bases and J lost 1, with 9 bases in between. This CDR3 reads CASRGGGNTEAFF. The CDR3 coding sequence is TGTGCCAGCAGAGGAGGGGGGAACACTGAAGCTTTCTTT.

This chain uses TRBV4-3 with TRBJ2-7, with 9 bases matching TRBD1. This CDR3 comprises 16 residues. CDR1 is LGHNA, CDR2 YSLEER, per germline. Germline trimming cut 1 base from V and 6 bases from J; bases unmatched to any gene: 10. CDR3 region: CASSQARTGDLVEQYF. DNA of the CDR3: TGCGCCAGCAGCCAAGCTCGGACAGGGGATTTGGTCGAGCAGTACTTC.

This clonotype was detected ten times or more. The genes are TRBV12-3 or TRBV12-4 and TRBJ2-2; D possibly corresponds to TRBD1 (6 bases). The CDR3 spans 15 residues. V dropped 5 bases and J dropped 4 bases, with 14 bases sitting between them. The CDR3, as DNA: TGTGCCAGCAGTCCAGATCTGACAGGCACCGGGGAGCTGTTTTTT. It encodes CASSPDLTGTGELFF.

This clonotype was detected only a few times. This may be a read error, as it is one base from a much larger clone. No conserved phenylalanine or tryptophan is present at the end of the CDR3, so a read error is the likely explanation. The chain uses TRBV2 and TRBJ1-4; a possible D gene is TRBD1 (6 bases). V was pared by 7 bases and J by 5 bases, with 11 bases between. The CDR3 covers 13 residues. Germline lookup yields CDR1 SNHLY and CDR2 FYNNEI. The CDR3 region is CASKTGRNEKLFL. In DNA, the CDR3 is TGTGCCAGCAAAACAGGGAGAAATGAAAAACTGTTTCTT.